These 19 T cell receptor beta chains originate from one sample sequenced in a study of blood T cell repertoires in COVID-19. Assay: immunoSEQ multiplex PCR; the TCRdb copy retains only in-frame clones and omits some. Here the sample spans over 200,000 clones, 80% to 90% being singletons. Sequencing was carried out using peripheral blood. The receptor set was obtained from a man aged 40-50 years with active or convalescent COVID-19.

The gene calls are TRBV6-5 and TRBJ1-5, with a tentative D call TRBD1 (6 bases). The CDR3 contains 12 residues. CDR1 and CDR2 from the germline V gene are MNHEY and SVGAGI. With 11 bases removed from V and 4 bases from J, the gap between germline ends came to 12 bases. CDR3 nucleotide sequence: TGTGCCCTAGGACAGCCAAATCAGCCCCAGCATTTT. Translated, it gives CALGQPNQPQHF.

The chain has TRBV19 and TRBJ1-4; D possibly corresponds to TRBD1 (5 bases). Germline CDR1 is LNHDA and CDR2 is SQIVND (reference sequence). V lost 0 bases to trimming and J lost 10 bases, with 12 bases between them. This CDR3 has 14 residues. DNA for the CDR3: TGTGCCAGTAGTATAGATAAAAAGGGGCCAAAACTGTTTTTT. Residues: CASSIDKKGPKLFF.

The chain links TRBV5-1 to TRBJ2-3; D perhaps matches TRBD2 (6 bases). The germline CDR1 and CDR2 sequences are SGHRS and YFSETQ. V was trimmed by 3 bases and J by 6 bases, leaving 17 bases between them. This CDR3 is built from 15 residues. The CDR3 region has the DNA TGCGCCAGCAGCTACGCGGACTACGAACGGGATACGCAGTATTTT. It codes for CASSYADYERDTQYF.

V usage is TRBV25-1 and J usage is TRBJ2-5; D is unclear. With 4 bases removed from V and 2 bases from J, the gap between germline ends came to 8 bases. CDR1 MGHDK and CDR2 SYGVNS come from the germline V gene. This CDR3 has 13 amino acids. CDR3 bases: TGTGCCAGCAGTGGCGGCAGTCAAGAGACCCAGTACTTC. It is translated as CASSGGSQETQYF.

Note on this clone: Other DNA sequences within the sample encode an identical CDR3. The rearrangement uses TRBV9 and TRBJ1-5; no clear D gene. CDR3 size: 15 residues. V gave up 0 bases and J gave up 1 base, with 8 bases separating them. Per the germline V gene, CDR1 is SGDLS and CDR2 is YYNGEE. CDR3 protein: CASSVDPSSNQPQHF. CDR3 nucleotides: TGTGCCAGCAGCGTAGATCCCTCGAGCAATCAGCCCCAGCATTTT. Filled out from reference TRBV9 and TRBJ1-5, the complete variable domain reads DSGVTQTPKHLITATGQRVTLRCSPRSGDLSVYWYQQSLDQGLQFLIQYYNGEERAKGNILERFSAQQFPDLHSELNLSSLELGDSALYFCASSVDPSSNQPQHFGDGTRLSIL.

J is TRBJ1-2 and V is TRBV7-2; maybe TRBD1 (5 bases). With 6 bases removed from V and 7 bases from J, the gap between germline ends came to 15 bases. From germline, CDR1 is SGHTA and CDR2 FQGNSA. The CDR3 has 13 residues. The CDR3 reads CASSLTGFSGYTF. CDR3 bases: TGTGCCAGCAGTTTAACAGGCTTCTCTGGCTACACCTTC.

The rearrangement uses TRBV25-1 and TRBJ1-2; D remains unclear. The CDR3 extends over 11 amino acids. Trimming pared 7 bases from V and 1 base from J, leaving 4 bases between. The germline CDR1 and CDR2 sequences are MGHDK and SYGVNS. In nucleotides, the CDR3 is TGTGCCAGCAACAATAACTATGGCTACACCTTC. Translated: CASNNNYGYTF.

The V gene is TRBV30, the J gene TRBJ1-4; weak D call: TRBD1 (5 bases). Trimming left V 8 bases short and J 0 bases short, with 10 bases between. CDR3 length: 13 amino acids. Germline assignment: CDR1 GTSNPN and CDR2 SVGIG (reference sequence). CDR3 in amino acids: CAGGRATNEKLFF. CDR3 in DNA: TGTGCCGGTGGCAGGGCAACTAATGAAAAACTGTTTTTT.

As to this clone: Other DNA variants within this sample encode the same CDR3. The CDR3 sequence: CASSQVSVNTEAFF. For the CDR3, the DNA is TGTGCCAGCAGCCAAGTAAGCGTGAACACTGAAGCTTTCTTT. The rearrangement links TRBV3-1 (or the pseudogene TRBV3-2) to TRBJ1-1; D not certain. Looked up from germline, CDR1 is LGHDT and CDR2 is YNNKEL (reference sequence). This CDR3 comprises 14 residues. The V and J ends lost 1 base and 0 bases respectively, with 6 bases between them.

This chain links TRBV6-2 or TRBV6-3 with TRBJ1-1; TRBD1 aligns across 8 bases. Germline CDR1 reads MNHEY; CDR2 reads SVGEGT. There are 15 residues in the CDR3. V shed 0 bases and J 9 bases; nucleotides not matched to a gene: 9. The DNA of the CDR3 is TGTGCCAGCAGTTACTCGAAGACAGGGGCCGACCAAGCTTTCTTT. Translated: CASSYSKTGADQAFF.

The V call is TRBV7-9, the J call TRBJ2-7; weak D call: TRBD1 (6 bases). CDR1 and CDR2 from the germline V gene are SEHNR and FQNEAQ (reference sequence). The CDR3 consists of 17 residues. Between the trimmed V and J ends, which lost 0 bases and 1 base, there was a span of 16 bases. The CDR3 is CASSLAFTGFVSYEQYF. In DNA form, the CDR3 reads TGTGCCAGCAGCTTAGCCTTTACAGGGTTCGTGTCCTACGAGCAGTACTTC.

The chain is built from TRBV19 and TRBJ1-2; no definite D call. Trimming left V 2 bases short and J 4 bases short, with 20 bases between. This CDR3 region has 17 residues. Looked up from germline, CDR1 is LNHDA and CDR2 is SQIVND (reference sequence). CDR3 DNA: TGTGCCAGTAGTATAAGCCGGGGTCGGCTCTGGGGCTATGGCTACACCTTC. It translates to CASSISRGRLWGYGYTF.

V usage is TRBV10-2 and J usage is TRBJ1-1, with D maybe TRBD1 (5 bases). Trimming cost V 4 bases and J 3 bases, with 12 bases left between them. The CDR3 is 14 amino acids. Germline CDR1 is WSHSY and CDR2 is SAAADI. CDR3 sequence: CASSVGTGDTEAFF. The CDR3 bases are TGCGCCAGCAGTGTGGGTACGGGGGACACTGAAGCTTTCTTT.

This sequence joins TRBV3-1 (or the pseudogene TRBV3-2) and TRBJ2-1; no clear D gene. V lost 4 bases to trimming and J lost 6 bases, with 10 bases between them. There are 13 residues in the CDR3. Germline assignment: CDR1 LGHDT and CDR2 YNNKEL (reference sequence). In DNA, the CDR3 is TGTGCCAGCAGCCGAACGACACCCAATGAGCAGTTCTTC. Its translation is CASSRTTPNEQFF.

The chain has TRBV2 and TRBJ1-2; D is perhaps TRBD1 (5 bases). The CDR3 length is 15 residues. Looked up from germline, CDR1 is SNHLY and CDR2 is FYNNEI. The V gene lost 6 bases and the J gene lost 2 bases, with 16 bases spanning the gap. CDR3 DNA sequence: TGTGCCAGCAGACACCTATCCGGGGGAAACTATGGCTACACCTTC. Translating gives CASRHLSGGNYGYTF.

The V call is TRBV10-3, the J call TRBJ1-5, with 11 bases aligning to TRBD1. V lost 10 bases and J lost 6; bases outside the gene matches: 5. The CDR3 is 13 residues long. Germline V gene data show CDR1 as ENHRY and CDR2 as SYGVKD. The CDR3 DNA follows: TGTGCCACCTGGGACAGGGGGACTCAGCCCCAGCATTTT. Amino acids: CATWDRGTQPQHF.

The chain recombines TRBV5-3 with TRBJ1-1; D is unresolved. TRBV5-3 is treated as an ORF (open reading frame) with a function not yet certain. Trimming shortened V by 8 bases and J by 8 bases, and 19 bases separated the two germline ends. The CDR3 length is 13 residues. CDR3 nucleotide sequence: TGTGCCAGGCTGATGGACGGGGTCCGCGAAGCTTTCTTT. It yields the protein CARLMDGVREAFF.

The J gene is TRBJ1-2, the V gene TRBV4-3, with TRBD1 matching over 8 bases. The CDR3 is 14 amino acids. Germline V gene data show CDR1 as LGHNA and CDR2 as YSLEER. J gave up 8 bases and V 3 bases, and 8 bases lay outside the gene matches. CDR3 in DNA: TGCGCCAGCAGCCAGGTTACAGGGGGGGTCGGCTACACCTTC. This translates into CASSQVTGGVGYTF.

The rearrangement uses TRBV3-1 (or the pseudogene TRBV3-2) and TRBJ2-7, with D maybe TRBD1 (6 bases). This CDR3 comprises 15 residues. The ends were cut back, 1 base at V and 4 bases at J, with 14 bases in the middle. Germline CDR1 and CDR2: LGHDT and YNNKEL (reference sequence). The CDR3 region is CASSQGSYRDYEQYF. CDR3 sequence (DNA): TGTGCCAGCAGCCAAGGAAGCTACAGGGATTACGAGCAGTACTTC.